This T cell receptor (beta chain) originates from a study of cytomegalovirus exposure and HLA in healthy donors. After removal of 2 bases from V and 8 bases from J, the junction contained 9 bases not matched to a gene. Germline V CDR1 and CDR2: KGHSH, LQKENI. This CDR3 has 16 residues. The PCR made use of 60 Vbeta and 13 Jbeta primers. Data came from immunoSEQ multiplex PCR; TCRdb stores just in-frame clones and leaves some out. The table records about 150,000 clones, 85% of them present only once. Overall study findings and caveats: Most TCR sequences were uncommon, yet certain public TCRs appeared in many donors. More clonal expansion characterized HLA-associated TCR beta chains than equally common others in a later analysis.

In the case of this clone: The antigen remains undetermined.

The origin of this receptor is a boy between 2 and 10 years old in good health and CMV-seronegative. The V call is TRBV18, the J call TRBJ2-1, with TRBD1 matching 10 bases. Sequenced material: PBMCs. CDR3: CASSPGQGGLIDEQFF. DNA for the CDR3: TGTGCCAGCTCACCAGGACAGGGGGGTCTAATCGATGAGCAGTTCTTC.